The entry that follows covers one T cell receptor (beta chain) sequence. Its specificity is unknown. The CDR3 sequence is 16 residues long. Trimming at V came to 1 base and at J to 7 bases, leaving 10 bases not matched to a gene. Germline V gene lookup returns CDR1 ENHRY and CDR2 SYGVKD. Per sample, approximately 540 nanograms of biopsy DNA were TCRB immunosequenced. Sequenced by immunoSEQ multiplex PCR; TCRdb stores in-frame clones only, minus some. The sample carries approximately 27,000 clones, around 80% recorded once. Eligibility required adulthood, ileal or ileocolonic Crohn's disease and indicated ileocolonic resection. This specimen comes from a study of T cell repertoires in ileal Crohn's disease. Study conclusions and caveats: Clonality above 26.8% at surgery always came with endoscopic recurrence. Mucosal expansions were suggested to be mainly CD8 T cells.

This sequence originates from an adult with Crohn's disease. Sequencing was done on a sample of ileal tissue. The chain joins TRBV10-3 to TRBJ2-7; 10 bases are shared with TRBD1. This CDR3 reads CAISEFPGQGTWEQYF. Here the CDR3 DNA reads TGTGCCATCAGTGAGTTTCCGGGACAGGGGACTTGGGAGCAGTACTTC.